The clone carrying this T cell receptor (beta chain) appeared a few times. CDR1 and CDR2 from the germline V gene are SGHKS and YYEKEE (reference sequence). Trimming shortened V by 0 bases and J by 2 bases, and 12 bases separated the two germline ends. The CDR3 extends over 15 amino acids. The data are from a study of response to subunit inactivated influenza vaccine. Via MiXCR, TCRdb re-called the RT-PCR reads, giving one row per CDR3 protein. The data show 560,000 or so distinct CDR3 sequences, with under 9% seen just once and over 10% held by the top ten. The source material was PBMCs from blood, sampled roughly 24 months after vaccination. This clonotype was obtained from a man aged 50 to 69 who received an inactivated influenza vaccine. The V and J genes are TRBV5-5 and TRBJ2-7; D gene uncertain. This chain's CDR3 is CASSLVGLGTYEQYF. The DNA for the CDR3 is TGTGCCAGCAGCTTGGTCGGCCTAGGGACCTACGAGCAGTACTTC.